This T cell receptor (beta chain) was recovered during a study of long-term antiretroviral therapy in people with HIV. Looking at the study overall: Some samples came about a decade before the 2015 immediate-ART recommendation, and these were the earliest. Study conclusions and caveats: Clones that had undergone expansion before ART prevailed in the repertoire throughout all time points. For ART adherence, viral resistance and therapy changes, no data were available. Drawn between about 2004 and 2017, the blood was possibly obtained under older ART regimens.

CDR3 size: 15 residues. Trimming removed 0 bases at V and 8 bases at J, with 15 bases between. In germline, CDR1 is SGHRS, CDR2 YFSETQ. Comments on this clone: As yet, its antigen is unknown.

Researchers report immunoSEQ v3.0 was run at survey level. The assay was immunoSEQ multiplex PCR, and TCRdb's table has in-frame clones only and misses some. Here the sample spans over 20,000 clones, 88% being singletons. The sample consisted of unsorted PBMCs, taken 0.6 years after starting antiretroviral therapy. This receptor was taken from a man aged 60 to 75 with HIV. The chain joins TRBV5-1 to TRBJ2-1, with D perhaps assigned TRBD1 or TRBD2 (5 bases each). CDR3: CASSLGGVWSYEQFF. CDR3 sequence (DNA): TGCGCCAGCAGCTTGGGAGGGGTTTGGTCGTATGAGCAGTTCTTC. Full variable domain (remainder filled in from reference TRBV5-1 and TRBJ2-1): KAGVTQTPRYLIKTRGQQVTLSCSPISGHRSVSWYQQTPGQGLQFLFEYFSETQRNKGNFPGRFSGRQFSNSRSEMNVSTLELGDSALYLCASSLGGVWSYEQFFGPGTRLTVL.